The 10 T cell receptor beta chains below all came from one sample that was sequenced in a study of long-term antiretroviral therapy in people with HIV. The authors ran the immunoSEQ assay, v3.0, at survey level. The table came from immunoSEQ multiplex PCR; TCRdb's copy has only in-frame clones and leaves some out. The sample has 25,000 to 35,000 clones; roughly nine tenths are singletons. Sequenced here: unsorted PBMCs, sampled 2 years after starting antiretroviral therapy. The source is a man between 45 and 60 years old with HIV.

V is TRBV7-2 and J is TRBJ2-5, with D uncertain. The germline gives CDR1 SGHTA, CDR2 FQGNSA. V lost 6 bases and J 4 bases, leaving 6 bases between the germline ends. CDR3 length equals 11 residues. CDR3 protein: CASRSGETQYF. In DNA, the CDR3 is TGTGCCAGCAGGTCTGGAGAGACCCAGTACTTC.

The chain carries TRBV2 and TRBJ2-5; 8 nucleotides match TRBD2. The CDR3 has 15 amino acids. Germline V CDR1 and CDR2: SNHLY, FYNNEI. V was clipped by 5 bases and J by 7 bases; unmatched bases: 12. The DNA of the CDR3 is TGTGCCAGCAGTCTCGGGGGGGGCCCCGAGGTGACCCAGTACTTC. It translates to CASSLGGGPEVTQYF.

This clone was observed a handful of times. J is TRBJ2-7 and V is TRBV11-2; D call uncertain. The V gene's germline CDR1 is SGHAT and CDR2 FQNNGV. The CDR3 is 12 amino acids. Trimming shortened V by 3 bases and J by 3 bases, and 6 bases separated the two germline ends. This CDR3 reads CASSFSDYEQYF. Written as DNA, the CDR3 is TGTGCCAGCAGCTTCTCTGACTACGAGCAGTACTTC.

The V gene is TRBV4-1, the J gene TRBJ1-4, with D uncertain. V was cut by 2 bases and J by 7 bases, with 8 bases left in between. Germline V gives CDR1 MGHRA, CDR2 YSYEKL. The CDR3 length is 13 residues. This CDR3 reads CASSQHDTEKLFF. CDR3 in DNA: TGCGCCAGCAGCCAACACGACACTGAAAAACTGTTTTTT.

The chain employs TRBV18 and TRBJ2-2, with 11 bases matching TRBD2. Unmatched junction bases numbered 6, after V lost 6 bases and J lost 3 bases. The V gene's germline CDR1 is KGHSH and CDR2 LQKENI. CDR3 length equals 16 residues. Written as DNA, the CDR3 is TGTGCCAGCTCTCGTAGCGGGAGGGCCCACACCGGGGAGCTGTTTTTT. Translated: CASSRSGRAHTGELFF. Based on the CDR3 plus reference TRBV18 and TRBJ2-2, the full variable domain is NAGVMQNPRHLVRRRGQEARLRCSPMKGHSHVYWYRQLPEEGLKFMVYLQKENIIDESGMPKERFSAEFPKEGPSILRIQQVVRGDSAAYFCASSRSGRAHTGELFFGEGSRLTVL.

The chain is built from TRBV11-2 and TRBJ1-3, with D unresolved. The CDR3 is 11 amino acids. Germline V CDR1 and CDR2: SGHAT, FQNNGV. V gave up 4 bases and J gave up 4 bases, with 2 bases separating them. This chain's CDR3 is CASSSGNTIYF. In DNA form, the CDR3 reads TGTGCCAGCAGCTCCGGAAACACCATATATTTT. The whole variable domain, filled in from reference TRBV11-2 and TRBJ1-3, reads EAGVAQSPRYKIIEKRQSVAFWCNPISGHATLYWYQQILGQGPKLLIQFQNNGVVDDSQLPKDRFSAERLKGVDSTLKIQPAKLEDSAVYLCASSSGNTIYFGEGSWLTVV.

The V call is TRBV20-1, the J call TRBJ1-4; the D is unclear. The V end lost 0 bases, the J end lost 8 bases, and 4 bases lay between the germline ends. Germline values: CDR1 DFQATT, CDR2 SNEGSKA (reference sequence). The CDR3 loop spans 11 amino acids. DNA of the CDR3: TGCAGTGCTAGAGAGGAGGAAAAACTGTTTTTT. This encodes CSAREEEKLFF.

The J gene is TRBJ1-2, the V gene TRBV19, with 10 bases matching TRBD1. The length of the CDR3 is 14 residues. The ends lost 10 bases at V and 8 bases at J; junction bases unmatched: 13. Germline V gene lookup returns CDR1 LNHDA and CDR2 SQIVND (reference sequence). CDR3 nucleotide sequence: TGTGCCACCCACCCCGGGACAGGGGTAAAGGGCTACACCTTC. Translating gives CATHPGTGVKGYTF.

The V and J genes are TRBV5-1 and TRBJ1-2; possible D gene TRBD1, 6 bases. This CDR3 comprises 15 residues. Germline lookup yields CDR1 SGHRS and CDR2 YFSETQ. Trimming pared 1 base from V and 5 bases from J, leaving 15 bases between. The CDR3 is CASSLMPGAWYGYTF. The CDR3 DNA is TGCGCCAGCAGCTTGATGCCGGGGGCTTGGTATGGCTACACCTTC.

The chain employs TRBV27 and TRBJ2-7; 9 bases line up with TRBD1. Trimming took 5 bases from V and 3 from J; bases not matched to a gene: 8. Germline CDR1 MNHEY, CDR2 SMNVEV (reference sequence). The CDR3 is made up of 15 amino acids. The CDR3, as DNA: TGTGCCAGCAGTCACAGGGGGCATCAAGGCTACGAGCAGTACTTC. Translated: CASSHRGHQGYEQYF.